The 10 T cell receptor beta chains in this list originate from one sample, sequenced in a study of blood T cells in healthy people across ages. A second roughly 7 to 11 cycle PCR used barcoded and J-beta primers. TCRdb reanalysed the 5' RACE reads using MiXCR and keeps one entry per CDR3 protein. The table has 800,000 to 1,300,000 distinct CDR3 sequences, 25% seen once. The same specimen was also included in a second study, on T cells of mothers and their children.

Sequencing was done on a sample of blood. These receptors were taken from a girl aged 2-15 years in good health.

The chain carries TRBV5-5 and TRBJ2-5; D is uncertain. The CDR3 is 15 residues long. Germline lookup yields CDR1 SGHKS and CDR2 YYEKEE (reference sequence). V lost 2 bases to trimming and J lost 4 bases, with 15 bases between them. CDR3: CASSFLGRVGETQYF. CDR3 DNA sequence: TGTGCCAGCAGCTTTCTTGGTCGGGTAGGAGAGACCCAGTACTTC. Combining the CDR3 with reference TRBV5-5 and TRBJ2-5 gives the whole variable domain DAGVTQSPTHLIKTRGQQVTLRCSPISGHKSVSWYQQVLGQGPQFIFQYYEKEERGRGNFPDRFSARQFPNYSSELNVNALLLGDSALYLCASSFLGRVGETQYFGPGTRLLVL.

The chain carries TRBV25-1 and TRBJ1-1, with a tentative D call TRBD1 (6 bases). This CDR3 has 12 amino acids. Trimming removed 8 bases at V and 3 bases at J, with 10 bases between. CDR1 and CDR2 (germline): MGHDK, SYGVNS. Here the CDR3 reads CASQTGYTEAFF. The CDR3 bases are TGTGCCAGCCAAACAGGGTACACTGAAGCTTTCTTT.

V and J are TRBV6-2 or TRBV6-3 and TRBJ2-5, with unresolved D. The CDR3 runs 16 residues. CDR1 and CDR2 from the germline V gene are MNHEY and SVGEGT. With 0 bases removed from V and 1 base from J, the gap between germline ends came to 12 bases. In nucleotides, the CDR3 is TGTGCCAGCAGTTACTCACTATGGAGATCCCAAGAGACCCAGTACTTC. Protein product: CASSYSLWRSQETQYF.

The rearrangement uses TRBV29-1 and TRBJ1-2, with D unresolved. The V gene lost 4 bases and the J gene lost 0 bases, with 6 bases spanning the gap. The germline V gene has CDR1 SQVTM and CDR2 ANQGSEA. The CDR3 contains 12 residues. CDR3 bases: TGCAGCGTTGTGGCAGCTAACTATGGCTACACCTTC. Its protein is CSVVAANYGYTF.

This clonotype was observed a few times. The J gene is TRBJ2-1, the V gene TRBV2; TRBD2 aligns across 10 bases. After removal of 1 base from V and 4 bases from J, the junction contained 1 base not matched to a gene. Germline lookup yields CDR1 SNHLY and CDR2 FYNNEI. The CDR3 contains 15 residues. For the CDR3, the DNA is TGTGCCAGCAGTGAAGTTAGCGGGAGGTACAATGAGCAGTTCTTC. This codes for CASSEVSGRYNEQFF.

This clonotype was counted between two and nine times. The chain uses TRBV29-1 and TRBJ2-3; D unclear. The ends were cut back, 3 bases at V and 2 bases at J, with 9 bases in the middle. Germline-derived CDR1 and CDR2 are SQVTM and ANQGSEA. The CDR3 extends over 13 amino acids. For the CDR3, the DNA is TGCAGCGTTGATTACAGAGACACAGATACGCAGTATTTT. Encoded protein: CSVDYRDTDTQYF.

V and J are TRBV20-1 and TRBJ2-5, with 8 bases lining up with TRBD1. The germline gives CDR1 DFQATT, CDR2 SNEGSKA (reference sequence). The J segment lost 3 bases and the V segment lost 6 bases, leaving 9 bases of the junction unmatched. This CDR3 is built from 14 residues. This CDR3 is CSAFQGALKETQYF. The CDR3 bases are TGCAGTGCCTTCCAGGGGGCCCTTAAAGAGACCCAGTACTTC.

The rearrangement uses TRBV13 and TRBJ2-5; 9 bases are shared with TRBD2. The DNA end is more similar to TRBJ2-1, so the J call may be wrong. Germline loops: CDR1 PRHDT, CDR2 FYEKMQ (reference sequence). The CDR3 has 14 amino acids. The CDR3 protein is CASSTAGGAHEQFF. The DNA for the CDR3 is TGTGCCAGCAGCACGGCGGGAGGGGCCCATGAGCAGTTCTTC.

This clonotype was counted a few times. The CDR3 loop is CASSLLGLVNEQFF. The CDR3 DNA sequence: TGTGCCAGCAGCTTACTTGGGCTAGTAAATGAGCAGTTCTTC. This chain joins TRBV7-8 and TRBJ2-1; D gene ambiguous. The CDR3 length is 14 residues. From germline, CDR1 is SGHVS and CDR2 FQNEAQ. Trimming left V 2 bases short and J 7 bases short, with 12 bases between.

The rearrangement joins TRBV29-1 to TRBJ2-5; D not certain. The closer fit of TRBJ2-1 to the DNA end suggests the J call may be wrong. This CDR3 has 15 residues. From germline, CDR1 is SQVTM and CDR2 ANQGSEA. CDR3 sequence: CSVEPSKTIDNEQFF. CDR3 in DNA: TGCAGCGTTGAACCCTCCAAAACCATAGACAATGAGCAGTTCTTC.